This entry features one TCR beta chain sequence. Its antigen remains unidentified. This PCR relied on a set of 60 Vbeta primers and 13 Jbeta primers. The assay was immunoSEQ multiplex PCR, and TCRdb's table has in-frame clones only and misses some. Of over 80,000 clones listed, about three quarters were seen once; the top ten hold under 4.5%. This sample was included in a study of cytomegalovirus exposure and HLA in healthy donors. Regarding the study as a whole: The authors later found TCR association rates varying by HLA locus, with DRB1 most and HLA-C fewest. Earlier analysis looked at TCR beta V segments, and most were productive about 90% or about 30% of the time.

Germline V CDR1 and CDR2: SGHDN, FVKESK. The V and J ends lost 4 bases and 2 bases respectively, with 16 bases between them. The CDR3 sequence is 16 residues long. Healthy bone marrow donors formed the donor group. The chain combines TRBV14 with TRBJ2-3; weak D call: TRBD2 (7 bases). This receptor was taken from a man aged 35-49 years in good health and CMV-seronegative. The sample taken for sequencing was PBMCs. CDR3 sequence reads: CASSRTAGAVTDTQYF. The CDR3 DNA reads TGTGCCAGCAGCCGCACGGCGGGGGCCGTCACAGATACGCAGTATTTT.